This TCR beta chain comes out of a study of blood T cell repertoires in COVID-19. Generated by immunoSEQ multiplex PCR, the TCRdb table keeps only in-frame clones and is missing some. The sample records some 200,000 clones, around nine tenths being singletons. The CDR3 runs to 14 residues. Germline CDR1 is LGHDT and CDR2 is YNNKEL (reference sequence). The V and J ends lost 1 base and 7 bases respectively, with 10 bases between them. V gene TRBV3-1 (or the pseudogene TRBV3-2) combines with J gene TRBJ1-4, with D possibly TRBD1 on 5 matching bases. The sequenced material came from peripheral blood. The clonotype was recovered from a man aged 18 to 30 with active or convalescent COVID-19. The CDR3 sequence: CASSQGGRGEKLFF. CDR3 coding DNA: TGTGCCAGCAGCCAAGGGGGAAGGGGTGAAAAACTGTTTTTT.